This TCR beta chain derives from a study of early T cells in non-severe SARS-CoV-2 infection. On the study more broadly: Sequenced bulk RNA came from whole blood that was unsorted, and chains were unpaired.

This clonotype was detected only a few times. Its antigen is unidentified. Trimming cost V 3 bases and J 1 base, with 6 bases left between them. The length of the CDR3 is 13 residues. Individual cDNA molecules each received unique molecular identifiers attached to them. TCRdb redid the calling of the 5' RACE reads with MiXCR, one entry per CDR3 protein. The sample gives 35,000 to 50,000 distinct CDR3 sequences, around 6.1% of which show up once; around an eighth is in the top ten. Study conclusions and caveats: The VDJdb matching leaned toward anti-spike CD8 responses and overlooked private and CD4 specificities.

What was sequenced was whole blood. This receptor was identified in an adult who was a healthcare worker with PCR-confirmed SARS-CoV-2 infection or an uninfected control (not recorded which). This rearrangement joins TRBV12-3 or TRBV12-4 to TRBJ1-1; no definite D call. The CDR3 region has the DNA TGTGCCAGCAGTTTCGGTCAGAACACTGAAGCTTTCTTT. Amino acid sequence: CASSFGQNTEAFF.